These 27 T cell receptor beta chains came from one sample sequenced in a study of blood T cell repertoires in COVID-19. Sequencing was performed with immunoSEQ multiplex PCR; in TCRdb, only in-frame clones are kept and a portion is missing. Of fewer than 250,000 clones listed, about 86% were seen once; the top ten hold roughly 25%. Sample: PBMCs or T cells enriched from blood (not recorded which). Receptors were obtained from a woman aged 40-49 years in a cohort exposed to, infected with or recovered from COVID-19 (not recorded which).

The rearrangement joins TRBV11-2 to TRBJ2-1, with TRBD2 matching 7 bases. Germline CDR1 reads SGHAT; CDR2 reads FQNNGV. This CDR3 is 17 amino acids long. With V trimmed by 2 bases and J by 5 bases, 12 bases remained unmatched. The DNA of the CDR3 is TGTGCCAGCAGCTTATCGGCGCGCGGGGGACCACACAATGAGCAGTTCTTC. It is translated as CASSLSARGGPHNEQFF.

The CDR3 protein is CASSAYSSGGYNEQFF. CDR3 bases: TGTGCCAGCAGCGCCTACTCTAGCGGGGGGTACAATGAGCAGTTCTTC. J is TRBJ2-1 and V is TRBV9; 11 bases align to TRBD2. Trimming removed 3 bases from V and 4 bases from J; junction bases left unmatched: 6. The CDR3 covers 16 residues. CDR1 and CDR2 (germline): SGDLS, YYNGEE.

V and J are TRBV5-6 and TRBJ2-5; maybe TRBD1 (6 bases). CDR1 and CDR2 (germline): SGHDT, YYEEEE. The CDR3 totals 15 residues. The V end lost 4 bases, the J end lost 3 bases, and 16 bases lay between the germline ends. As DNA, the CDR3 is TGTGCCAGCAGCCCAAAACGGACAGACGAAGAGACCCAGTACTTC. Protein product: CASSPKRTDEETQYF.

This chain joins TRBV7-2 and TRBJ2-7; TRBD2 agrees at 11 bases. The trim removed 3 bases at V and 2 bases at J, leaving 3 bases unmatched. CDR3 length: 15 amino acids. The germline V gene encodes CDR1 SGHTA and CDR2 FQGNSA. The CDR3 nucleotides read TGTGCCAGCAGCTTTGGGACTAGCGGTACCTACGAGCAGTACTTC. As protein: CASSFGTSGTYEQYF.

CDR3 region: CASRQGWTNEKLFF. CDR3 coding DNA: TGTGCCAGTCGACAGGGGTGGACTAATGAAAAACTGTTTTTT. The chain recombines TRBV19 with TRBJ1-4; 8 bases align to TRBD1. Trimming cost V 8 bases and J 2 bases; bases outside gene matches: 4. This CDR3 has 14 residues. CDR1 and CDR2 (germline): LNHDA, SQIVND (reference sequence).

The CDR3 coding sequence is TGCGCCAGCAGCCGAGGACAGGGGGCCACTAACTATGGCTACACCTTC. Amino acid sequence: CASSRGQGATNYGYTF. The J gene is TRBJ1-2, the V gene TRBV4-1; 11 bases fit TRBD1. This CDR3 comprises 16 residues. CDR1 MGHRA and CDR2 YSYEKL come from the germline V gene. J gave up 0 bases and V 4 bases, and 4 bases lay outside the gene matches.

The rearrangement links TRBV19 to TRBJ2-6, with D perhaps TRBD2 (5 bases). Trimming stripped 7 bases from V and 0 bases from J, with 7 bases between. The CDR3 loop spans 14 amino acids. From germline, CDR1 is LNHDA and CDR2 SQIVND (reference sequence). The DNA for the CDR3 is TGTGCCAGTAACGGGGACTCTGGGGCCAACGTCCTGACTTTC. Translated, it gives CASNGDSGANVLTF.

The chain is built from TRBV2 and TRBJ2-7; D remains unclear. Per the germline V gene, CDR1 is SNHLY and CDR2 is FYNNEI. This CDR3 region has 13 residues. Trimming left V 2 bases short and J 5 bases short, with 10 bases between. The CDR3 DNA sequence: TGTGCCAGCAGTGAATGGATGCGGAACGAGCAGTACTTC. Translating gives CASSEWMRNEQYF.

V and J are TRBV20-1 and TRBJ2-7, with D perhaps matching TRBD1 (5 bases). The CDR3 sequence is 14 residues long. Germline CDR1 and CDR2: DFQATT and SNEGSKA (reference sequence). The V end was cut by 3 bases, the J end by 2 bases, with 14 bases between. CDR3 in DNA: TGCAGTGCTAGTGGGTCCCTAGGGGCCTACGAGCAGTACTTC. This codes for CSASGSLGAYEQYF.

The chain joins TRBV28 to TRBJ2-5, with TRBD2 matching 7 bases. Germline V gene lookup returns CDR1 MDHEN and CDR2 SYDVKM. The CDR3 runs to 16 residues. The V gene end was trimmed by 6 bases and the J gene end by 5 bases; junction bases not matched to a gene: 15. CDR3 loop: CASRFKPGLDEETQYF. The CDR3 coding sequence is TGTGCCAGCAGGTTTAAACCCGGACTAGACGAGGAGACCCAGTACTTC.

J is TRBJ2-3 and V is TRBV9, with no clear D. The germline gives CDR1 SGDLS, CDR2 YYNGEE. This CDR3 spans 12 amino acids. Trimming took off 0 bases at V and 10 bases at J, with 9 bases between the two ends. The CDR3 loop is CASSVDAIPQYF. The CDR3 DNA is TGTGCCAGCAGCGTAGACGCGATTCCGCAGTATTTT.

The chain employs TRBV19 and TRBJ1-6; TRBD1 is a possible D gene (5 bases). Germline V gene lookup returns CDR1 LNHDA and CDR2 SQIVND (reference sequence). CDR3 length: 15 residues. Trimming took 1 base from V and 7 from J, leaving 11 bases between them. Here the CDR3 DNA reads TGTGCCAGTAGTATAGGGAAGGGGTTAAATTCACCCCTCCACTTT. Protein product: CASSIGKGLNSPLHF.

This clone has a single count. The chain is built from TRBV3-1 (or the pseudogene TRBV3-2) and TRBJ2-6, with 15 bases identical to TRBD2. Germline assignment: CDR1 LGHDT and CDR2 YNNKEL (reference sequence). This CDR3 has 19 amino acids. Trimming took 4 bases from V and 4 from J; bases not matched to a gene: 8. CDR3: CASSPGLAGGLSGANVLTF. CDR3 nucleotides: TGTGCCAGCAGCCCGGGACTAGCGGGGGGATTGTCGGGGGCCAACGTCCTGACTTTC.

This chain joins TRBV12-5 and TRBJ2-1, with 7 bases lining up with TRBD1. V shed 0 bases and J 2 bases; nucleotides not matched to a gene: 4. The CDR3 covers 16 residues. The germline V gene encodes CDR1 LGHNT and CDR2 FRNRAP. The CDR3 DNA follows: TGTGCTAGTGGTTTGGTACTAGGACAGGCCTACAATGAGCAGTTCTTC. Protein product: CASGLVLGQAYNEQFF. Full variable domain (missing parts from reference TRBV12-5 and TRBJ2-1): DARVTQTPRHKVTEMGQEVTMRCQPILGHNTVFWYRQTMMQGLELLAYFRNRAPLDDSGMPKDRFSAEMPDATLATLKIQPSEPRDSAVYFCASGLVLGQAYNEQFFGPGTRLTVL.

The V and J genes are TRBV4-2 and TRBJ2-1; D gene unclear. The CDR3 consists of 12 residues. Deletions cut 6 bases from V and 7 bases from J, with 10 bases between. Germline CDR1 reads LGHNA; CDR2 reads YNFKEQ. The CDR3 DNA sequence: TGTGCCAGCAGGAATAACAGAAATGAGCAGTTCTTC. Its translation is CASRNNRNEQFF.

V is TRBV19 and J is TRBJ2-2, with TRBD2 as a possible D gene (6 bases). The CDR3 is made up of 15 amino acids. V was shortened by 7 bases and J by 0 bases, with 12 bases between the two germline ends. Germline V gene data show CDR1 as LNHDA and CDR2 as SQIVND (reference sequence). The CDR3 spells CASIRRGTNTGELFF. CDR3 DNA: TGTGCCAGTATCAGGAGGGGAACGAACACCGGGGAGCTGTTTTTT.

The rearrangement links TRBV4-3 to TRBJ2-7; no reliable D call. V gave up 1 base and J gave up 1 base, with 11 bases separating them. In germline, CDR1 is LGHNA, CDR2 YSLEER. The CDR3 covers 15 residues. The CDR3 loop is CASSQGSSISYEQYF. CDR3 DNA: TGCGCCAGCAGCCAAGGGTCTAGTATTTCCTACGAGCAGTACTTC.

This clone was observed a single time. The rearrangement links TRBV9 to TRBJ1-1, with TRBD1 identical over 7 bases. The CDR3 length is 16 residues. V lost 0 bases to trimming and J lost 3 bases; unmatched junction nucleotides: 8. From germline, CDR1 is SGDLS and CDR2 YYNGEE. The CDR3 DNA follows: TGTGCCAGCAGCGTAGTGGTCGACAGGGTGGACACTGAAGCTTTCTTT. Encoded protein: CASSVVVDRVDTEAFF.

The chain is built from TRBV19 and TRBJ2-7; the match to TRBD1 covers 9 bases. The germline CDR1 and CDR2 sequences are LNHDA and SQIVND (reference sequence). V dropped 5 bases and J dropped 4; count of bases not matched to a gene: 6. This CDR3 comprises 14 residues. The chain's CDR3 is CASSRGTGLYEQYF. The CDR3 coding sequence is TGTGCCAGTAGTCGCGGGACAGGGCTGTACGAGCAGTACTTC.

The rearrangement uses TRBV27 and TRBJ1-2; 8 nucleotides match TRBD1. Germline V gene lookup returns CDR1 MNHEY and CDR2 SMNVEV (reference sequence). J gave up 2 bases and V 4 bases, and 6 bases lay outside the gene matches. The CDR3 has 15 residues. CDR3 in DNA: TGTGCCAGCAGTTCTCACGGACAGGGAAACTATGGCTACACCTTC. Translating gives CASSSHGQGNYGYTF.

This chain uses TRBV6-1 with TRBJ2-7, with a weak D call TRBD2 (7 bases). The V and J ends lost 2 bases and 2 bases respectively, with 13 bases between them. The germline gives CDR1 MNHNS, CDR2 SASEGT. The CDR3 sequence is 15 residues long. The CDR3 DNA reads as TGTGCCAGCAGTGAAAATCAGGGGAGGGCCTACGAGCAGTACTTC. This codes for CASSENQGRAYEQYF.

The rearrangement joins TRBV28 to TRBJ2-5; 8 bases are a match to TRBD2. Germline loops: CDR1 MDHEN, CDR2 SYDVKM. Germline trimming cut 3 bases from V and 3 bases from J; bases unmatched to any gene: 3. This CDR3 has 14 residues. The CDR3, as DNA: TGTGCCAGCAGTTTGCCGGGACTAGAAGAGACCCAGTACTTC. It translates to CASSLPGLEETQYF.

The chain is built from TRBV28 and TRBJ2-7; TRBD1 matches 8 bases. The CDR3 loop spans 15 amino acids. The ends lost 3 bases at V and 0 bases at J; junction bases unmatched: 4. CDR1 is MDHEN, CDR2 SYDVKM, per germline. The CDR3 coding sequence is TGTGCCAGCAGTTTGACAGGGGAGGTCTCCTACGAGCAGTACTTC. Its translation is CASSLTGEVSYEQYF.

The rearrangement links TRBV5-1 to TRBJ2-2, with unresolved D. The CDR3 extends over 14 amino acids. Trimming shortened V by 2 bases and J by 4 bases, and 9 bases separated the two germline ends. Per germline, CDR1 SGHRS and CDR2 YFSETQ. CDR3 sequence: CASSFPTATGELFF. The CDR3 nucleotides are TGCGCCAGCAGCTTCCCTACAGCCACCGGGGAGCTGTTTTTT.

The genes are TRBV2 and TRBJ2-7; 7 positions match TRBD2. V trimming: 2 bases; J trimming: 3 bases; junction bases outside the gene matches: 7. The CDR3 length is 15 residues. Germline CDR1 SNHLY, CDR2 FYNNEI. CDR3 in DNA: TGTGCCAGCAGTGAACCCGGGAGGCCCCTCTACGAGCAGTACTTC. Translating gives CASSEPGRPLYEQYF.

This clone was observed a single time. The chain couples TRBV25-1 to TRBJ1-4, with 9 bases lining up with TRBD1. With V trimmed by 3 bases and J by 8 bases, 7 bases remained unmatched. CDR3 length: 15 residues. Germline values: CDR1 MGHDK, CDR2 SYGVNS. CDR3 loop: CASSDLGQGQEKLFF. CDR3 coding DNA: TGTGCCAGCAGTGATCTAGGACAGGGGCAGGAAAAACTGTTTTTT.

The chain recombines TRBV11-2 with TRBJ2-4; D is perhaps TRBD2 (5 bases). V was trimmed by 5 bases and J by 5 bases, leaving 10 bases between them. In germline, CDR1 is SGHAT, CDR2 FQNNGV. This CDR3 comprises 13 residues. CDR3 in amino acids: CASSPRGENIQYF. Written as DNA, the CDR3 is TGTGCCAGCAGCCCCCGGGGAGAAAACATTCAGTACTTC.